The clone carrying this T cell receptor (beta chain) was seen a single time. This specimen belongs to a study of blood T cell repertoires in COVID-19. The protocol was immunoSEQ multiplex PCR, while the TCRdb copy is restricted to in-frame clones and leaves out a portion. The sample has under 300,000 clones; roughly 91% are singletons. The sample comprised PBMCs or T cells enriched from blood (not recorded which). This TCR came from an older woman who had recovered from COVID-19.

The CDR3 DNA reads TGCGCCAGCAGCCCCACAGGGGATAATGAAAAACTGTTTTTT. It is translated as CASSPTGDNEKLFF. J is TRBJ1-4 and V is TRBV5-1, with TRBD1 identical over 7 bases. The CDR3 loop spans 14 amino acids. The V gene's germline CDR1 is SGHRS and CDR2 YFSETQ. Germline trimming cut 4 bases from V and 4 bases from J; bases unmatched to any gene: 4.